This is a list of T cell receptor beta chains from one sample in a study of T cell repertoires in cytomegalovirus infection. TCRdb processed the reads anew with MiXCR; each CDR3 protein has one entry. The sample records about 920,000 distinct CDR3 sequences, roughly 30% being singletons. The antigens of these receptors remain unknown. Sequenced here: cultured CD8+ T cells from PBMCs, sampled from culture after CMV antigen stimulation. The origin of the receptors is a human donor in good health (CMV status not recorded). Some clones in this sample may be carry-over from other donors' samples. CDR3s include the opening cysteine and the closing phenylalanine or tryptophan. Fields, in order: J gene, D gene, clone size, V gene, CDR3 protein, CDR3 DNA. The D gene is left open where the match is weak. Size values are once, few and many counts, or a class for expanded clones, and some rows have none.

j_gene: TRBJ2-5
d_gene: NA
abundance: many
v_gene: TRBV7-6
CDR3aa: CASSLALFSVWETQYF
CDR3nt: TGTGCCAGCAGCTTAGCGTTGTTTAGCGTATGGGAGACCCAGTACTTC

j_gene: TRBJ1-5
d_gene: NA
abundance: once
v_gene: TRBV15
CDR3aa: CATSNPMGNQPQHF
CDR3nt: TGTGCCACCAGCAACCCGATGGGGAATCAGCCCCAGCATTTT

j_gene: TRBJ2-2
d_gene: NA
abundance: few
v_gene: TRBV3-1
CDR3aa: CASSQELLGSNTGELFF
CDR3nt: TGTGCCAGCAGCCAAGAATTACTAGGGTCTAACACCGGGGAGCTGTTTTTT

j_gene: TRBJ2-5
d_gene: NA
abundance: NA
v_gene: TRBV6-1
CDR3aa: CASSDLGPYF
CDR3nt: TGTGCCAGCAGTGATTTGGGTCCTTACTTC

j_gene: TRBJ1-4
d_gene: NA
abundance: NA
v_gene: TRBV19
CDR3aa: CASADAGPINEKLFF
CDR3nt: TGTGCCAGTGCCGACGCGGGTCCGATTAATGAAAAACTGTTTTTT

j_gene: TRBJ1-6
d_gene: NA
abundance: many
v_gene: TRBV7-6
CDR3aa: CASSLDFVAGVNSPLHF
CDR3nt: TGTGCCAGCAGCTTAGACTTCGTGGCTGGGGTTAATTCACCCCTCCACTTT

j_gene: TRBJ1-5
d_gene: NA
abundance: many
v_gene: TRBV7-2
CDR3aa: CASTSGQVMNQPQHF
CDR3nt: TGTGCCAGCACCTCCGGGCAGGTTATGAATCAGCCCCAGCATTTT

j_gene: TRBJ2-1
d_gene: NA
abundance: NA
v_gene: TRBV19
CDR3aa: CASSIFGGDGEQFF
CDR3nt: TGTGCCAGTAGTATTTTTGGAGGGGACGGTGAGCAGTTCTTC

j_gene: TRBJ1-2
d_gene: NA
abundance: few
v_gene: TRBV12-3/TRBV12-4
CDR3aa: CASSLPAVHVNGYTF
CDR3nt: TGTGCCAGCAGCCTTCCCGCCGTACATGTAAATGGCTACACCTTC

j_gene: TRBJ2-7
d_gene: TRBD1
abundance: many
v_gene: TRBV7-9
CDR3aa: CASSFLTRDRSYEQYF
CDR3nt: TGTGCCAGCAGCTTTCTTACCCGGGACAGATCCTACGAGCAGTACTTC

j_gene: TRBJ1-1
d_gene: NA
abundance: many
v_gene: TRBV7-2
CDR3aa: CASSFWSFENTEAFF
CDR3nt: TGTGCCAGCAGCTTCTGGTCCTTTGAGAACACTGAAGCTTTCTTT

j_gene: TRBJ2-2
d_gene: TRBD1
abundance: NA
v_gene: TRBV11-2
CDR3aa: CASSSLYRGANTGELFF
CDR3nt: TGTGCCAGCAGCTCACTTTACAGGGGGGCGAACACCGGGGAGCTGTTTTTT

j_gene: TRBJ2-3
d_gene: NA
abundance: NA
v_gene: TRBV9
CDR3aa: CASSVEVAADTQYF
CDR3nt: TGTGCCAGCAGCGTAGAAGTCGCGGCAGATACGCAGTATTTT

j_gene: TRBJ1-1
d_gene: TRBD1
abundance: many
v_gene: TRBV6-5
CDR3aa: CASSYSSGGNTEAFF
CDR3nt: TGTGCCAGCAGTTACTCTTCAGGGGGTAACACTGAAGCTTTCTTT

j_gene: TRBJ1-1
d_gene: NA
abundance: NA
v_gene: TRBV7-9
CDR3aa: CASSTGARGLNTEAFF
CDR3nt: TGTGCCAGCAGCACCGGTGCCCGGGGATTGAACACTGAAGCTTTCTTT

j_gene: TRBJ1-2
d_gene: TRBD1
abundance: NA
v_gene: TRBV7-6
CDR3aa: CASSPPDRGYGYTF
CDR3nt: TGTGCCAGCAGCCCCCCCGACAGGGGATATGGCTACACCTTC

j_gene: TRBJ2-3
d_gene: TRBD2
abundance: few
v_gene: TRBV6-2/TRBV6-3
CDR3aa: CASSYRPGLAGTWGTDTQYF
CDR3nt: TGTGCCAGCAGTTACAGGCCGGGACTAGCGGGGACGTGGGGCACAGATACGCAGTATTTT

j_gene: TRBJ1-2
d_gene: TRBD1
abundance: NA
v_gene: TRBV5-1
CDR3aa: CASSLVGTDQGYTF
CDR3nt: TGCGCCAGCAGCTTGGTCGGGACAGACCAGGGCTACACCTTC

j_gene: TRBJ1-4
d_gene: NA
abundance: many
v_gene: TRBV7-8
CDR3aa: CASSQDRVANEKLFF
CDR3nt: TGTGCCAGCAGCCAGGACCGGGTGGCTAATGAAAAACTGTTTTTT

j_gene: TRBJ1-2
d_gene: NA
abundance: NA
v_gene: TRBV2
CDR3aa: CASAGFDPDGYTF
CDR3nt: TGTGCCAGCGCGGGTTTTGATCCCGATGGCTACACCTTC

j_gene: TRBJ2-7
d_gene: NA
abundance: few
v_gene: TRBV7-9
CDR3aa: CASRLRNEQYF
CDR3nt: TGTGCCAGCAGATTACGAAACGAGCAGTACTTC

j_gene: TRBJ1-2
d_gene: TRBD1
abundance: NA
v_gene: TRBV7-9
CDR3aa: CASSSGTGVRINYGYTF
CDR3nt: TGTGCCAGCAGCTCCGGGACAGGGGTCCGGATTAACTATGGCTACACCTTC

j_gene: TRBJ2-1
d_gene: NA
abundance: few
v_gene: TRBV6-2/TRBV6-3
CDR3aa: CASSYSRGVGDEQFF
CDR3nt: TGTGCCAGCAGTTACTCGAGGGGGGTCGGCGATGAGCAGTTCTTC

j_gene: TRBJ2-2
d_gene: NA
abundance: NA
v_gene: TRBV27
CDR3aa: CASSLTFRELFF
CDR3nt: TGTGCCAGCAGTTTAACCTTCCGGGAGCTGTTTTTT

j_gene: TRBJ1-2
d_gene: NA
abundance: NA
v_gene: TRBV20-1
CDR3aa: CSARARVSPSGYTF
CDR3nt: TGCAGTGCTAGAGCCAGGGTTTCTCCCAGTGGCTACACCTTC

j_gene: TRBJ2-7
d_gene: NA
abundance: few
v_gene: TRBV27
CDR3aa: CASSFDREQYF
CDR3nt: TGTGCCAGCAGTTTCGACAGGGAGCAGTACTTC

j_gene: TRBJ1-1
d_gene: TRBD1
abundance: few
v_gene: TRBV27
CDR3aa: CASKSGGTEAFF
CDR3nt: TGTGCCAGCAAATCAGGGGGCACTGAAGCTTTCTTT

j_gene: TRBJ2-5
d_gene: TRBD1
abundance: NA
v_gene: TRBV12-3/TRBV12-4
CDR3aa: CASSSIYDRGQETQYF
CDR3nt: TGTGCCAGCAGTTCAATATACGACAGGGGGCAAGAGACCCAGTACTTC

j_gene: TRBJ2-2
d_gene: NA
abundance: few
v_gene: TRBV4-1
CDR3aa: CASSQAGSNTGELFF
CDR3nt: TGCGCCAGCAGCCAAGCGGGTTCGAACACCGGGGAGCTGTTTTTT

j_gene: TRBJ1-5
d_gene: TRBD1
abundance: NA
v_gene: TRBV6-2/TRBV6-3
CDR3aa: CASGQGGYQPQHF
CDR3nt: TGTGCCAGCGGACAGGGCGGGTATCAGCCCCAGCATTTT

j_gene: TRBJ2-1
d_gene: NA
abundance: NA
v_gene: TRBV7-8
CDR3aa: CANSSLYAGASYNEQFF
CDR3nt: TGTGCCAACAGCTCACTCTATGCGGGGGCCTCCTACAATGAGCAGTTCTTC

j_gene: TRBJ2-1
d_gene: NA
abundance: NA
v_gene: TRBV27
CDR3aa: CASSFSQGTIEQFF
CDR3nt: TGTGCCAGCAGTTTCTCGCAGGGGACTATTGAGCAGTTCTTC

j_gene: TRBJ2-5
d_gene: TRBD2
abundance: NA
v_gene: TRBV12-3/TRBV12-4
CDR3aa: CASTISWSGERETQYF
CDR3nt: TGTGCCAGCACCATTTCGTGGAGCGGGGAACGAGAGACCCAGTACTTC

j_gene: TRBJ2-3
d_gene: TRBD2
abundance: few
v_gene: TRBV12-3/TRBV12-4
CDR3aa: CASSFLRGGLTDTQYF
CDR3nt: TGTGCCAGCAGTTTTCTGCGGGGGGGCCTCACAGATACGCAGTATTTT

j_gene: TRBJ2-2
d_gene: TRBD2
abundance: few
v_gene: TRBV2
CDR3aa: CASSEIPLAGPTGELFF
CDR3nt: TGTGCCAGCAGTGAAATCCCACTAGCGGGGCCTACCGGGGAGCTGTTTTTT

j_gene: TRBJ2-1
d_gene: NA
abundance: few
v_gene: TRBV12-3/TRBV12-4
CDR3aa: CASSSEVEQFF
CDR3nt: TGTGCCAGCAGTTCCGAAGTAGAGCAGTTCTTC

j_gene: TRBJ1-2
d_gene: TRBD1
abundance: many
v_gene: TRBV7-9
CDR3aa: CASSHRDRGIYGYTF
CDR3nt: TGTGCCAGCAGCCACCGGGACAGGGGAATTTATGGCTACACCTTC

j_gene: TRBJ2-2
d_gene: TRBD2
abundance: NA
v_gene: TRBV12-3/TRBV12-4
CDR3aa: CASSPTGAGGTGELFF
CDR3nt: TGTGCCAGCAGCCCTACAGGGGCGGGGGGGACCGGGGAGCTGTTTTTT

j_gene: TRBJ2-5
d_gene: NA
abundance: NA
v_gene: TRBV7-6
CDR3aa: CASSLSTSQYQETQYF
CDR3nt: TGTGCTAGCAGCTTAAGCACTAGTCAGTACCAAGAGACCCAGTACTTC

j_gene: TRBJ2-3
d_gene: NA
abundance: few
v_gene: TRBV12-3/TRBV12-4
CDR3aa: CASSLEGRGGVDTQYF
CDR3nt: TGTGCCAGCAGTTTAGAAGGGCGGGGTGGGGTAGATACGCAGTATTTT

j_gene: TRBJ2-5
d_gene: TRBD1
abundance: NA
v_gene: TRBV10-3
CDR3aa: CAISESNKQGAGETQYF
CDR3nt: TGTGCCATCAGTGAGTCGAATAAGCAGGGGGCAGGAGAGACCCAGTACTTC

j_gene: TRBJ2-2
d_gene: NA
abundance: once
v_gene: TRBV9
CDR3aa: CASTLRGGGPNTGELFF
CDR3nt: TGTGCCAGCACCTTAAGGGGCGGGGGCCCGAACACCGGGGAGCTGTTTTTT

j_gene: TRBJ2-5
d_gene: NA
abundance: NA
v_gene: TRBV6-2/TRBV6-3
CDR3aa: CASSYAWRETQYF
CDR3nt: TGTGCCAGCAGTTACGCTTGGAGAGAGACCCAGTACTTC

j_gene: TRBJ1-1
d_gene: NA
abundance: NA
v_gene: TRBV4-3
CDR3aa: CASSQFGGLSLMNTEAFF
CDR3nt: TGCGCCAGCAGCCAATTCGGCGGGCTTTCCCTTATGAACACTGAAGCTTTCTTT

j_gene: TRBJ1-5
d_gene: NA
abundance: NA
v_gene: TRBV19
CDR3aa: CASWGQSYSNQPQHF
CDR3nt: TGTGCCTCCTGGGGTCAGAGTTATAGCAATCAGCCCCAGCATTTT

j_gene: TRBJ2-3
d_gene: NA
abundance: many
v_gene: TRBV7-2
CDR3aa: CASSNRVLTDTQYF
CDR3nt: TGTGCCAGCAGCAACAGGGTCCTCACAGATACGCAGTATTTT

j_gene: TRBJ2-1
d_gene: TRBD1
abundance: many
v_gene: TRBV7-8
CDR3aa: CASSGRPGTGSNEQFF
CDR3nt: TGTGCCAGCAGCGGACGTCCCGGGACAGGGTCTAATGAGCAGTTCTTC

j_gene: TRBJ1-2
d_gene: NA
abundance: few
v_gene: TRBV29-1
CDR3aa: CSVEYRASWGYTF
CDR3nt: TGCAGCGTGGAGTACAGGGCAAGTTGGGGCTACACCTTC

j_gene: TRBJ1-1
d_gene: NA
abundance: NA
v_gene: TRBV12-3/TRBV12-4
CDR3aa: CASSLRQDYLTEAFF
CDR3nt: TGTGCCAGCAGTTTAAGACAGGATTATTTGACTGAAGCTTTCTTT

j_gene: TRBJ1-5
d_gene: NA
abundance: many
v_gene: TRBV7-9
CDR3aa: CASSLGGLDQPQHF
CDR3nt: TGTGCCAGCAGCTTAGGAGGGTTGGATCAGCCCCAGCATTTT